The sequence of this TCR beta chain was determined in a study of blood T cell repertoires in COVID-19. Study-wide background: The analysed material was cDNA or gDNA that came from T cells, B-cell-depleted T cells, or PBMCs.

Trimming at V came to 7 bases and at J to 4 bases, leaving 11 bases not matched to a gene. In germline, CDR1 is MNHEY, CDR2 SMNVEV (reference sequence). The CDR3 is 15 residues long. In the authors' workflow: Nucleated cell number was recorded as an estimate derived from reference gene primer amplification. Method: immunoSEQ multiplex PCR; TCRdb's copy keeps in-frame clones and lacks some. V, J and clone size were drawn from that table, and D and trimming were deduced from the DNA. The sample lists about 240,000 clones, 82% seen once, with approximately 13% in the top ten. The material sequenced was peripheral blood. The clonotype originates from a woman aged 60 to 75 with active or convalescent COVID-19. The V call is TRBV27, the J call TRBJ1-2; TRBD1 matches 8 bases. The CDR3 spells CASKSGAGGLYGYTF. The CDR3 region has the DNA TGTGCCAGCAAATCAGGGGCAGGGGGCCTCTATGGCTACACCTTC.